This TCR beta chain comes out of a study of post-analysis software for immune sequencing data. The overall study: The study covered relapsing-remitting, secondary progressive and progressive-relapsing courses of multiple sclerosis. General study points: Roughly five TRBV segments appeared more often in patients than in controls, and TRBV5-6, TRBV5-1 and TRBV20-1 were among these. Normalized Chao1 diversity in multiple sclerosis patients fell significantly below that of controls. Under the F measure, samples that were prepared in one batch clustered strongly together.

Researchers reported that TCR beta cDNA libraries carried unique molecular identifiers. The source material, about 0.9 to 11 million T cells, gave rise to 500,000 or so cDNA molecules. TCRdb re-derived calls from the PCR reads in MiXCR, one entry per CDR3 protein. The table has more than 450,000 distinct CDR3 sequences, 40% to 50% seen once. CDR3 size: 16 residues. V shed 4 bases and J 1 base; nucleotides not matched to a gene: 7. Germline V CDR1 and CDR2: MNHEY, SMNVEV (reference sequence). Details on this clonotype: Antigen: not known.

Sequences were obtained from blood. The receptor was isolated from a girl between 10 and 17 years old with multiple sclerosis. This chain joins TRBV27 and TRBJ2-1; 7 bases are shared with TRBD2. The CDR3, as DNA: TGTGCCAGCAGTTATCCTAGCGGTTTGTCCTACAATGAGCAGTTCTTC. Translated: CASSYPSGLSYNEQFF.